The 4 T cell receptor beta chains in this list originate from one sample, sequenced in a study of PD-L1 blockade in urothelial cancer. Time point reported: pretreatment peripheral blood. The method was immunoSEQ multiplex PCR; TCRdb's version includes in-frame clones alone and lacks a portion of them. The repertoire has about 63,000 clones, 75% to 85% of them found once; the top ten carry around 5.7%. The starting material was PBMCs, obtained around atezolizumab (anti-PD-L1) treatment. These receptor sequences come from a man aged 65 to 79 with urothelial cancer.

V usage is TRBV5-4 and J usage is TRBJ1-1, with 12 bases identical to TRBD1. Losses at the gene ends were 4 bases for V and 5 bases for J; bases not matched to a gene: 6. This CDR3 spans 15 amino acids. In germline, CDR1 is SGHNT, CDR2 YYREEE (reference sequence). CDR3 sequence reads: CASSLGQGALTEAFF. The CDR3 bases are TGTGCCAGCAGCCTGGGACAGGGGGCGCTTACTGAAGCTTTCTTT.

The rearrangement joins TRBV5-1 to TRBJ1-4; the match to TRBD1 covers 11 bases. There are 14 residues in the CDR3. Germline V gene sequence: CDR1 SGHRS, CDR2 YFSETQ. Germline trimming cut 4 bases from V and 7 bases from J; bases unmatched to any gene: 3. Here the CDR3 reads CASSAGTGGEKLFF. DNA of the CDR3: TGCGCCAGCAGCGCCGGGACAGGGGGTGAAAAACTGTTTTTT.

This clone was observed a handful of times. The chain has TRBV6-5 and TRBJ1-1; tentative D call: TRBD1 (5 bases). CDR1 and CDR2 (germline): MNHEY, SVGAGI. This CDR3 comprises 11 residues. The V gene lost 7 bases and the J gene lost 5 bases, with 8 bases spanning the gap. CDR3 nucleotides: TGTGCCAGCAAGAAGGGGACTGAAGCTTTCTTT. This codes for CASKKGTEAFF.

The rearrangement joins TRBV7-2 to TRBJ1-2, with TRBD1 matching over 8 bases. The CDR3 has 14 residues. V dropped 4 bases and J dropped 2; count of bases not matched to a gene: 3. CDR1 and CDR2 from the germline V gene are SGHTA and FQGNSA. In nucleotides, the CDR3 is TGTGCCAGCAGCTACACAGGGGGAAACTATGGCTACACCTTC. Protein: CASSYTGGNYGYTF.